This TCR beta chain was identified during a study of cytomegalovirus exposure and HLA in healthy donors. Across the whole study: Early released data had tens of millions of unique TCRs, all coming from HLA-typed donors.

The study's findings and limits: Later analysis demonstrated an association between a missense DCLRE1C variant and TCR beta V- and J-gene trimming. A later analysis found TCR association rates differed by HLA locus, highest for DRB1 and lowest for HLA-C. In a later analysis, productive TCRs from donors in an Asian-associated ancestry cluster reportedly carried fewer N-insertions than the cohort mean.

This CDR3 has 15 residues. The J segment lost 3 bases and the V segment lost 0 bases, leaving 4 bases of the junction unmatched. The V gene's germline CDR1 is MGHDK and CDR2 SYGVNS. Turning to this clone: Its antigen is not identified.

PCR primers comprised 60 Vbeta and 13 Jbeta primers. The table came from immunoSEQ multiplex PCR; TCRdb's copy has only in-frame clones and leaves some out. The sample table sets out about 130,000 clones. This sequence originates from a man aged 25-45 years in good health and CMV-seronegative. The chain joins TRBV25-1 to TRBJ1-1, with 7 bases that match TRBD1. The sample taken for sequencing was PBMCs. The CDR3 here is CASSEYGTDDTEAFF. For the CDR3, the DNA is TGTGCCAGCAGTGAATACGGGACAGACGACACTGAAGCTTTCTTT.